This T cell receptor (beta chain) was obtained from a study of cytomegalovirus exposure and HLA in healthy donors. The V gene lost 3 bases and the J gene lost 6 bases, with 8 bases spanning the gap. The CDR3 spans 11 residues. Germline V gene sequence: CDR1 DFQATT, CDR2 SNEGSKA (reference sequence). Turning to this clone: The antigen remains undetermined.

Study-wide results and caveats: For most TCR sequences rarity was the rule, although some public TCRs occurred in many donors. Later analysis showed most CMV-associated TCR beta chains appearing HLA-restricted. Sequencing depth roughly uniform across donors was assumed in presence/absence analyses.

Though probably carrying unrecorded immune exposures, donors were nominally healthy at sampling. The primer mix had 60 Vbeta and 13 Jbeta primers. Profiled with immunoSEQ multiplex PCR; TCRdb holds only in-frame clones, not every one. The sample shows some 150,000 clones, about 71% of them seen only once. The chain recombines TRBV20-1 with TRBJ1-1; D gene unclear. Sequenced: PBMCs. The TCR was taken from a woman aged 30 to 39 in good health and CMV-seronegative. CDR3 loop: CSASRVAEAFF. CDR3 sequence (DNA): TGCAGTGCTAGCCGGGTCGCTGAAGCTTTCTTT.